The 5 T cell receptor beta chains reported below all come from one sample, sequenced in a study of cytomegalovirus exposure and HLA in healthy donors. Both 60 Vbeta primers and 13 Jbeta primers went into the PCR. Clones were read by immunoSEQ multiplex PCR, and TCRdb kept only the in-frame ones, dropping some. The sample carries some 200,000 clones, 80% to 85% recorded once. The specimen was PBMCs. These receptor sequences come from a woman aged 18-29 years in good health and CMV-seronegative.

The genes are TRBV7-9 and TRBJ2-1, with TRBD2 as a possible D gene (6 bases). This CDR3 region has 13 residues. Deletions cut 5 bases from V and 10 bases from J, with 15 bases between. Germline V lookup: CDR1 SEHNR, CDR2 FQNEAQ (reference sequence). The CDR3 here is CASSPTGGAEQFF. In DNA, the CDR3 is TGTGCCAGCAGCCCTACCGGGGGTGCCGAGCAGTTCTTC.

The chain carries TRBV25-1 and TRBJ2-1; a possible D gene is TRBD2 (6 bases). Looked up from germline, CDR1 is MGHDK and CDR2 is SYGVNS. Trimming cost V 5 bases and J 4 bases, with 15 bases left between them. CDR3 length: 15 amino acids. The chain's CDR3 is CASSKGRGKYNEQFF. The CDR3 DNA sequence: TGTGCCAGCAGTAAGGGACGGGGGAAATACAATGAGCAGTTCTTC. Drawing the rest from reference TRBV25-1 and TRBJ2-1, the complete variable domain is EADIYQTPRYLVIGTGKKITLECSQTMGHDKMYWYQQDPGMELHLIHYSYGVNSTEKGDLSSESTVSRIRTEHFPLTLESARPSHTSQYLCASSKGRGKYNEQFFGPGTRLTVL.

The genes are TRBV2 and TRBJ2-5, with 9 positions matching TRBD2. This CDR3 has 16 amino acids. The V segment lost 2 bases and the J segment 3 bases; nucleotides outside the gene matches: 7. Germline-derived CDR1 and CDR2 are SNHLY and FYNNEI. CDR3: CASSERMAGGEETQYF. The CDR3 DNA reads TGTGCCAGCAGTGAACGGATGGCGGGAGGGGAAGAGACCCAGTACTTC.

The chain recombines TRBV25-1 with TRBJ2-1, with TRBD2 matching 13 bases. After removal of 4 bases from V and 14 bases from J, the junction contained 2 bases not matched to a gene. This CDR3 contains 12 residues. Germline assignment: CDR1 MGHDK and CDR2 SYGVNS. The CDR3: CASSAGLAGEFF. Written as DNA, the CDR3 is TGTGCCAGCAGTGCCGGACTAGCGGGGGAGTTCTTC.

The gene calls are TRBV7-9 and TRBJ1-2; 9 bases line up with TRBD1. The CDR3 contains 14 residues. CDR1 and CDR2 (germline): SEHNR, FQNEAQ (reference sequence). V was pared by 6 bases and J by 2 bases, with 4 bases of the junction left unmatched. The CDR3 reads CASRFGQGNYGYTF. The CDR3 DNA follows: TGTGCCAGCAGGTTCGGACAGGGGAACTATGGCTACACCTTC.